Following are 20 T cell receptor beta chains from one sample sequenced in a study of neurological immune-mediated disorders. TCRdb fed the 5' RACE reads into MiXCR, producing one record per CDR3 protein. The table shows about 70,000 distinct CDR3 sequences, with 4.8% occurring only once. The sample comprised PBMCs. The receptors originated from a woman aged 70 to 79 with multiple sclerosis.

The table lists this clonotype with many counts. V and J are TRBV6-5 and TRBJ2-5; the D is unclear. Between the trimmed V and J ends, which lost 6 bases and 1 base, there was a span of 12 bases. Germline values: CDR1 MNHEY, CDR2 SVGAGI. The CDR3 sequence is 14 residues long. This CDR3 is CASRNGRSQETQYF. CDR3 in DNA: TGTGCCAGCAGGAATGGACGGTCCCAAGAGACCCAGTACTTC.

The gene calls are TRBV7-8 and TRBJ2-7; 8 positions agree with TRBD2. There are 14 residues in the CDR3. With 3 bases clipped from V and 2 bases from J, the junction kept 3 bases outside the gene matches. Germline V gene data show CDR1 as SGHVS and CDR2 as FQNEAQ. CDR3 DNA: TGTGCCAGCAGCTTTATGGGACTAGCCTACGAGCAGTACTTC. It is translated as CASSFMGLAYEQYF.

This clonotype was detected ten times or more. The chain joins TRBV24-1 to TRBJ2-3, with 12 nucleotides matching TRBD2. This CDR3 spans 15 amino acids. The V gene end was trimmed by 4 bases and the J gene end by 7 bases; junction bases not matched to a gene: 5. Germline V gene data show CDR1 as KGHDR and CDR2 as SFDVKD. In DNA, the CDR3 is TGTGCCACCAGTGAGGGGACTAGCGGGTCGAATACGCAGTATTTT. Translated, it gives CATSEGTSGSNTQYF.

This rearrangement joins TRBV7-8 to TRBJ2-5, with D perhaps TRBD1 (6 bases). Germline V gene data show CDR1 as SGHVS and CDR2 as FQNEAQ. This CDR3 is built from 15 residues. Trimming removed 4 bases from V and 4 bases from J, with 16 bases in between. The CDR3 DNA reads as TGTGCCAGCAGCTCCACAGGGTTTTCAGGAGAGACCCAGTACTTC. Residues: CASSSTGFSGETQYF.

Many counts were recorded for this clonotype. The genes are TRBV12-3 or TRBV12-4 and TRBJ1-1, with D perhaps matching TRBD1 (5 bases). With 5 bases removed from V and 2 bases from J, the gap between germline ends came to 9 bases. The CDR3 is 13 residues long. In nucleotides, the CDR3 is TGTGCCAGCAGTCCCCAGGGTAACACTGAAGCTTTCTTT. Protein: CASSPQGNTEAFF.

This clonotype appeared many times. The gene calls are TRBV3-1 and TRBJ1-2, with 9 bases fitting TRBD1. V was clipped by 1 base and J by 2 bases; unmatched bases: 5. CDR1 is LGHDT and CDR2 is YNNKEL in the germline V gene (reference sequence). The CDR3 spans 16 residues. The CDR3 reads CASSQGTGAVNYGYTF. Written as DNA, the CDR3 is TGTGCCAGCAGCCAAGGGACAGGGGCGGTCAACTATGGCTACACCTTC.

This clonotype was detected ten times or more. The chain's CDR3 is CASSSQPGSEETQYF. In DNA form, the CDR3 reads TGTGCCAGCAGCTCTCAGCCGGGCTCGGAAGAGACCCAGTACTTC. The gene calls are TRBV11-2 and TRBJ2-5, with no clear D. V lost 4 bases, J lost 3 bases, and 15 bases lay in between. The CDR3 consists of 15 residues. The germline gives CDR1 SGHAT, CDR2 FQNNGV. Together with reference TRBV11-2 and TRBJ2-5, the CDR3 gives the full variable domain: EAGVAQSPRYKIIEKRQSVAFWCNPISGHATLYWYQQILGQGPKLLIQFQNNGVVDDSQLPKDRFSAERLKGVDSTLKIQPAKLEDSAVYLCASSSQPGSEETQYFGPGTRLLVL.

This clonotype has at least ten counts. The chain links TRBV7-2 to TRBJ2-1; D not resolved. V lost 4 bases to trimming and J lost 7 bases, with 14 bases between them. The CDR3 is made up of 14 amino acids. The germline V gene has CDR1 SGHTA and CDR2 FQGNSA. The CDR3 DNA follows: TGTGCCAGCAGCTCTTCACCCTCAAGGAATGAGCAGTTCTTC. Residues: CASSSSPSRNEQFF.

J is TRBJ1-1 and V is TRBV29-1; D is uncertain. This CDR3 is 14 amino acids long. Looked up from germline, CDR1 is SQVTM and CDR2 is ANQGSEA. V was trimmed by 2 bases and J by 1 base, leaving 11 bases between them. The CDR3 nucleotides read TGCAGCGTTGAAAAATGGGAGGGGAACACTGAAGCTTTCTTT. This translates into CSVEKWEGNTEAFF.

At least ten counts were recorded for this clonotype. The chain carries TRBV20-1 and TRBJ1-4, with D perhaps TRBD1 (6 bases). Germline V lookup: CDR1 DFQATT, CDR2 SNEGSKA (reference sequence). The germline V and J ends were trimmed by 6 bases and 8 bases, with 19 bases remaining between them. The CDR3 is made up of 14 amino acids. CDR3 sequence: CSARDGRGGEKLFF. The CDR3 DNA follows: TGCAGTGCCCGAGATGGCAGGGGAGGGGAAAAACTGTTTTTT.

This clonotype was counted many times. The rearrangement joins TRBV20-1 to TRBJ1-1, with 10 bases that match TRBD1. The CDR3 is made up of 13 amino acids. Germline CDR1 reads DFQATT; CDR2 reads SNEGSKA (reference sequence). The J segment lost 5 bases and the V segment lost 5 bases, leaving 5 bases of the junction unmatched. The CDR3 DNA sequence: TGCAGTGCTCGGACAGGGGGTTCTACTGAAGCTTTCTTT. Protein product: CSARTGGSTEAFF.

This clonotype showed up many times. The gene calls are TRBV5-1 and TRBJ1-2; the match to TRBD1 covers 10 bases. The ends lost 4 bases at V and 8 bases at J; junction bases unmatched: 8. CDR3 size: 14 residues. The germline V gene encodes CDR1 SGHRS and CDR2 YFSETQ. DNA for the CDR3: TGCGCCAGCAGCCTCCACCAGACAGGGGGCGGCTACACCTTC. It encodes CASSLHQTGGGYTF.

This clonotype has more than one count but fewer than ten. A read error is possible here, since a much larger clone lies one base away. The chain links TRBV10-3 to TRBJ2-3; 9 nucleotides match TRBD2. The CDR3 has 15 amino acids. From germline, CDR1 is ENHRY and CDR2 SYGVKD. V gave up 1 base and J gave up 3 bases; unmatched junction bases: 2. The CDR3, as DNA: TGTGCCATCAGTGAGTACACTAGCGGGACAGATACGCAGTATTTT. Its protein is CAISEYTSGTDTQYF.

This clonotype was recorded at least ten times. The rearrangement links TRBV5-1 to TRBJ1-4; D gene ambiguous. CDR1 is SGHRS and CDR2 is YFSETQ in the germline V gene. The CDR3 spans 15 residues. V dropped 2 bases and J dropped 0 bases, with 8 bases sitting between them. In nucleotides, the CDR3 is TGCGCCAGCAGCTTCGGTCCGTCAACTAATGAAAAACTGTTTTTT. Encoded protein: CASSFGPSTNEKLFF.

This clonotype was picked up many times. The chain uses TRBV3-1 and TRBJ1-5, with a weak D call TRBD1 (5 bases). The CDR3 runs to 14 residues. V lost 1 base and J 9 bases, leaving 13 bases between the germline ends. Germline CDR1 reads LGHDT; CDR2 reads YNNKEL (reference sequence). CDR3 nucleotide sequence: TGTGCCAGCAGCCAAGGGGGGAGGGGATCGCCCCAGCATTTT. Encoded protein: CASSQGGRGSPQHF.

This clonotype occurred a few times. The chain has TRBV7-6 and TRBJ2-1; TRBD2 is a possible D gene (6 bases). CDR1 is SGHVS and CDR2 is FNYEAQ in the germline V gene. The V end was cut by 0 bases, the J end by 1 base, with 16 bases between. This CDR3 has 18 amino acids. The CDR3 sequence: CASSLAGTGGISYNEQFF. CDR3 bases: TGTGCCAGCAGCTTAGCGGGTACTGGCGGGATTTCCTACAATGAGCAGTTCTTC.

This clonotype was detected ten times or more. The gene calls are TRBV13 and TRBJ2-2; 8 bases fit TRBD1. V dropped 5 bases and J dropped 6; count of bases not matched to a gene: 11. The CDR3 totals 16 residues. In germline, CDR1 is PRHDT, CDR2 FYEKMQ (reference sequence). The CDR3 DNA reads TGTGCCAGCAGCCTAACCGAGGGACAGGCCGCCGGGGAGCTGTTTTTT. Encoded protein: CASSLTEGQAAGELFF.

The chain joins TRBV20-1 to TRBJ2-3, with 9 bases identical to TRBD2. After removal of 0 bases from V and 2 bases from J, the junction contained 3 bases not matched to a gene. CDR3 length: 15 amino acids. Germline values: CDR1 DFQATT, CDR2 SNEGSKA (reference sequence). CDR3 sequence (DNA): TGCAGTGCTAGAGATAGCGGGAGTCCCACAGATACGCAGTATTTT. Translation: CSARDSGSPTDTQYF.

This clonotype was recorded at least ten times. A read error may produce the germline difference seen at one junction end. The V gene is TRBV5-1, the J gene TRBJ1-2, with a tentative D call TRBD1 (6 bases). The CDR3 contains 14 residues. The germline gives CDR1 SGHRS, CDR2 YFSETQ. Here the CDR3 DNA reads TGCGCCAGCAGCCTACACAAATCTGAGACAGGCGCGATTTTC. Protein sequence: CASSLHKSETGAIF.

This clonotype was seen at least ten times. The rearrangement joins TRBV7-8 to TRBJ2-2; D not resolved. Germline V gene data show CDR1 as SGHVS and CDR2 as FQNEAQ. The CDR3 spans 12 residues. V lost 2 bases to trimming and J lost 6 bases, with 4 bases between them. The chain's CDR3 is CASSLRSGELFF. In DNA, the CDR3 is TGTGCCAGCAGCTTAAGGTCCGGGGAGCTGTTTTTT. The complete variable domain, with remaining parts taken from reference TRBV7-8 and TRBJ2-2, reads GAGVSQSPRYKVAKRGQDVALRCDPISGHVSLFWYQQALGQGPEFLTYFQNEAQLDKSGLPSDRFFAERPEGSVSTLKIQRTQQEDSAVYLCASSLRSGELFFGEGSRLTVL.